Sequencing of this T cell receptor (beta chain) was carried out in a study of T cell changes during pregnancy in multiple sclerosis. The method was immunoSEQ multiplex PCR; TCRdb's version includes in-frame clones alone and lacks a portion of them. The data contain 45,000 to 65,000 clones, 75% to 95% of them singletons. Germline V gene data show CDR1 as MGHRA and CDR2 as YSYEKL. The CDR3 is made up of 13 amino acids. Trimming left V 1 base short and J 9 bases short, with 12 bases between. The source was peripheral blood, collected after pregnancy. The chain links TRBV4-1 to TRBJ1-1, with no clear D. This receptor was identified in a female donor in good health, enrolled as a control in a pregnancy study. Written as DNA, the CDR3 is TGCGCCAGCAGCCAAGGTCCGGGATCGAAAGCTTTCTTT. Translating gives CASSQGPGSKAFF.